This passage covers 23 T cell receptor beta chains from one sample sequenced in a study of T cells in lung cancer brain metastases (dated by TCRdb to 2016 to 2019). Libraries were built with the immunoSEQ multiplex PCR assay. In TCRdb, the immuneACCESS table is reduced to in-frame sequences with V and J assigned. These tables do not hold every clone; where another copy was compared, an unresolved V gene accounts for under half, and the others remain unexplained. Recorded for this sample are a few thousand clones; roughly nine tenths of them occurred a single time. The leading ten clones occupy about 4% of the sample. Specimen: tumor tissue from the primary lung tumor. The sample's cell subset or site label, decoded: primary lung cancer lesion. The receptors derive from a man between 70 and 80 years old with non-small cell lung cancer.

This clone was seen only a few times. This chain links TRBV30 with TRBJ2-5, with D possibly matching TRBD2 (5 bases). Germline CDR1 reads GTSNPN; CDR2 reads SVGIG (reference sequence). With 8 bases removed from V and 0 bases from J, the gap between germline ends came to 7 bases. The length of the CDR3 is 11 residues. CDR3 residues: CARGNQETQYF. In DNA form, the CDR3 reads TGTGCCCGGGGAAACCAAGAGACCCAGTACTTC.

The chain uses TRBV27 and TRBJ1-2; maybe TRBD1 (5 bases). Trimming shortened V by 6 bases and J by 5 bases, and 10 bases separated the two germline ends. The CDR3 has 12 residues. The germline V gene encodes CDR1 MNHEY and CDR2 SMNVEV (reference sequence). The CDR3 nucleotides read TGTGCCAGCAGCGGGGCTCGGTATGGCTACACCTTC. Its translation: CASSGARYGYTF.

In its sample, this clone was seen a few times. The J gene is TRBJ1-2, the V gene TRBV18, with TRBD1 matching over 10 bases. This CDR3 spans 14 amino acids. The V and J ends lost 4 bases and 2 bases, in that order; junction bases with no gene match: 1. Germline loops: CDR1 KGHSH, CDR2 LQKENI. The CDR3 DNA is TGTGCCAGCTCACGGGACAGGGGAAACTATGGCTACACCTTC. Translation gives CASSRDRGNYGYTF.

The chain is built from TRBV4-2 and TRBJ2-3; no reliable D call. The CDR3 runs to 15 residues. The V end lost 5 bases, the J end lost 3 bases, and 15 bases lay between the germline ends. The germline gives CDR1 LGHNA, CDR2 YNFKEQ. The CDR3 sequence is CASSKTWITTDTQYF. As DNA, the CDR3 is TGTGCCAGCAGCAAGACGTGGATTACTACAGATACGCAGTATTTT.

This clone was seen more than once but under ten times. The chain has TRBV29-1 and TRBJ2-7; 11 bases align to TRBD1. The V segment lost 3 bases and the J segment 2 bases; nucleotides outside the gene matches: 9. Germline lookup yields CDR1 SQVTM and CDR2 ANQGSEA. This CDR3 comprises 16 residues. CDR3 protein: CSVDRFGTGGPYEQYF. CDR3 DNA: TGCAGCGTTGATAGGTTCGGGACAGGGGGTCCCTACGAGCAGTACTTC.

This clone has more than one count but fewer than ten. V and J are TRBV27 and TRBJ2-5, with TRBD2 identical over 9 bases. In germline, CDR1 is MNHEY, CDR2 SMNVEV (reference sequence). The junction had 3 bases not matched to a gene; V was cut back by 6 bases and J by 1 base. CDR3 size: 14 residues. The CDR3 coding sequence is TGTGCCAGCAGATTAGCGGGAGCCCAAGAGACCCAGTACTTC. Protein sequence: CASRLAGAQETQYF.

The chain employs TRBV27 and TRBJ1-4; D remains unclear. The CDR3 length is 13 residues. Germline V gives CDR1 MNHEY, CDR2 SMNVEV (reference sequence). Deletions cut 1 base from V and 5 bases from J, with 5 bases between. Here the CDR3 reads CASSLWPNEKLFF. CDR3 in DNA: TGTGCCAGCAGTTTATGGCCCAATGAAAAACTGTTTTTT.

The chain carries TRBV30 and TRBJ1-1; D ambiguous. The CDR3 runs 12 residues. The germline gives CDR1 GTSNPN, CDR2 SVGIG (reference sequence). The V end was cut by 2 bases, the J end by 1 base, with 5 bases between. The CDR3 DNA reads TGTGCCTGGAGTTATCAGAACACTGAAGCTTTCTTT. It translates to CAWSYQNTEAFF.

The rearrangement joins TRBV25-1 to TRBJ2-2; D is perhaps TRBD2 (6 bases). CDR1 is MGHDK, CDR2 SYGVNS, per germline. The CDR3 totals 16 residues. The V end was cut by 6 bases, the J end by 7 bases, with 21 bases between. This CDR3 is CASSGAGPLGSGELFF. CDR3 DNA sequence: TGTGCCAGCAGCGGGGCAGGGCCCCTCGGGAGCGGGGAGCTGTTTTTT.

The chain uses TRBV5-1 and TRBJ1-4; TRBD1 aligns across 7 bases. Germline CDR1 and CDR2: SGHRS and YFSETQ. After removal of 0 bases from V and 8 bases from J, the junction contained 10 bases not matched to a gene. This CDR3 is built from 16 residues. In DNA form, the CDR3 reads TGCGCCAGCAGCTTGGGACTTCGAACAGGGGTCGAAAAACTGTTTTTT. Translation: CASSLGLRTGVEKLFF.

The rearrangement joins TRBV19 to TRBJ1-2; weak D call: TRBD1 (5 bases). V gave up 10 bases and J gave up 7 bases, with 13 bases separating them. This CDR3 is built from 11 residues. Germline CDR1 is LNHDA and CDR2 is SQIVND (reference sequence). In nucleotides, the CDR3 is TGTGCCACGGGCAGGGTTGGTGGCTACACCTTC. Amino acid sequence: CATGRVGGYTF.

The table lists this clone with a count of one. The chain joins TRBV5-4 to TRBJ1-1; 9 bases match TRBD1. Germline trimming cut 4 bases from V and 5 bases from J; bases unmatched to any gene: 6. Germline values: CDR1 SGHNT, CDR2 YYREEE (reference sequence). CDR3 size: 14 residues. In DNA form, the CDR3 reads TGTGCCAGCAGCATACAGGGGGCGAGGACTGAAGCTTTCTTT. It is translated as CASSIQGARTEAFF.

V gene TRBV14 combines with J gene TRBJ1-6; 10 nucleotides align to TRBD1. The V and J ends lost 1 base and 7 bases, in that order; junction bases with no gene match: 1. Germline assignment: CDR1 SGHDN and CDR2 FVKESK. The CDR3 totals 15 residues. The CDR3: CASSQGQGANSPLHF. DNA for the CDR3: TGTGCCAGCAGCCAAGGACAGGGGGCGAATTCACCCCTCCACTTT. Supplemented by reference TRBV14 and TRBJ1-6, the full variable domain reads EAGVTQFPSHSVIEKGQTVTLRCDPISGHDNLYWYRRVMGKEIKFLLHFVKESKQDESGMPNNRFLAERTGGTYSTLKVQPAELEDSGVYFCASSQGQGANSPLHFGNGTRLTVT.

J is TRBJ2-3 and V is TRBV29-1, with no clear D. Germline CDR1 reads SQVTM; CDR2 reads ANQGSEA. The CDR3 extends over 12 amino acids. V was pared by 5 bases and J by 6 bases, with 12 bases between. The CDR3 loop reads CSVQLRRDTQYF. The CDR3 DNA reads as TGCAGCGTTCAACTAAGGCGGGATACGCAGTATTTT.

The V and J genes are TRBV30 and TRBJ1-1, with a possible D match to TRBD1 (5 bases). Germline CDR1 GTSNPN, CDR2 SVGIG (reference sequence). This CDR3 region has 13 residues. V lost 2 bases and J lost 5, with 12 bases in between. The CDR3 sequence is CAWSQGVTTEAFF. The CDR3 region has the DNA TGTGCCTGGAGTCAGGGAGTTACGACTGAAGCTTTCTTT.

V is TRBV11-3 and J is TRBJ1-1, with 8 bases aligning to TRBD1. CDR3 length equals 15 residues. Germline V CDR1 and CDR2: SGHNT, YENEEA. Losses at the gene ends were 8 bases for V and 0 bases for J; bases not matched to a gene: 8. CDR3 loop: CASGQGGSMNTEAFF. In DNA form, the CDR3 reads TGTGCCAGCGGACAGGGAGGTTCCATGAACACTGAAGCTTTCTTT.

Worth noting for this clone: One end of the junction does not line up with germline, which may come from a read error. The chain uses TRBV27 and TRBJ1-6; D unresolved. CDR1 is MNHEY and CDR2 is SMNVEV in the germline V gene (reference sequence). The CDR3 loop spans 14 amino acids. The CDR3 coding sequence is TGTACCAGCAGTTTAGGCAGGACTAATTCACCCCTCCACTTT. Protein: CTSSLGRTNSPLHF.

This clone was seen only once. This sequence joins TRBV6-6 and TRBJ1-2; 8 nucleotides agree with TRBD1. V shed 4 bases, J shed 6 bases, and the junction held 10 bases outside the gene matches. The CDR3 is 15 residues long. The germline V gene encodes CDR1 MNHNY and CDR2 SVGAGI (reference sequence). CDR3 DNA: TGTGCCAGCAGTTTCCGGGACAGGACTTCGGATGGCTACACCTTC. As protein: CASSFRDRTSDGYTF.

The J gene is TRBJ1-2, the V gene TRBV19; TRBD1 is a possible D gene (5 bases). CDR1 LNHDA and CDR2 SQIVND come from the germline V gene (reference sequence). The CDR3 loop spans 14 amino acids. V was trimmed by 5 bases and J by 3 bases, leaving 13 bases between them. The CDR3 DNA is TGTGCCAGTAGTGTACAGGCTTCCCACTATGGCTACACCTTC. Amino acids: CASSVQASHYGYTF.

The chain couples TRBV7-2 to TRBJ1-5, with D uncertain. V was shortened by 5 bases and J by 5 bases, with 16 bases between the two germline ends. The germline CDR1 and CDR2 sequences are SGHTA and FQGNSA. CDR3 length equals 15 residues. The CDR3 DNA follows: TGTGCCAGCAGCGACACCGACGCCGGGCATCAGCCCCAGCATTTT. It translates to CASSDTDAGHQPQHF.

The chain couples TRBV9 to TRBJ2-3; 8 nucleotides match TRBD2. Germline values: CDR1 SGDLS, CDR2 YYNGEE. The CDR3 consists of 15 residues. V was pared by 4 bases and J by 6 bases, with 10 bases of the junction left unmatched. The CDR3 coding sequence is TGTGCCAGCAGCCCCCCAACTAGCGGCCTTGATACGCAGTATTTT. Amino acid sequence: CASSPPTSGLDTQYF.

This clone is a singleton in its sample. The rearrangement uses TRBV5-6 and TRBJ1-2, with D uncertain. The CDR3 is 13 amino acids. Trimming removed 1 base at V and 1 base at J, with 5 bases between. Germline V lookup: CDR1 SGHDT, CDR2 YYEEEE. The CDR3 nucleotides are TGTGCCAGCAGCTTGAGGATTAACTATGGCTACACCTTC. It encodes CASSLRINYGYTF.

The CDR3 DNA reads TGTGCCAGCAGCAAGGTGGGGGGGCAGGAGACCCAGTACTTC. Translating it yields CASSKVGGQETQYF. The rearrangement joins TRBV7-2 to TRBJ2-5, with D possibly being TRBD2 (7 bases). This CDR3 contains 14 residues. Germline CDR1 is SGHTA and CDR2 is FQGNSA. Trimming shortened V by 5 bases and J by 5 bases, and 15 bases separated the two germline ends. The whole variable domain, remainder taken from reference TRBV7-2 and TRBJ2-5, is GAGVSQSPSNKVTEKGKDVELRCDPISGHTALYWYRQSLGQGLEFLIYFQGNSAPDKSGLPSDRFSAERTGGSVSTLTIQRTQQEDSAVYLCASSKVGGQETQYFGPGTRLLVL.